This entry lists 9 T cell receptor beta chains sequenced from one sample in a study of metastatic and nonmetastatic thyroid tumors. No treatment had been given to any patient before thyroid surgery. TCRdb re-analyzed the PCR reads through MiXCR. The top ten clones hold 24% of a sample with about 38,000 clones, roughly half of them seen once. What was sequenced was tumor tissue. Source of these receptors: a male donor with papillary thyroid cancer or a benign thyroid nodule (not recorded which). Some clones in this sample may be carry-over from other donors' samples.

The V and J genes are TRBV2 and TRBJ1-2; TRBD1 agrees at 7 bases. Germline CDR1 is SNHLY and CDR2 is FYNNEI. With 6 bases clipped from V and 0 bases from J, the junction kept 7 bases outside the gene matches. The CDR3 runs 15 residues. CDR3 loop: CASSQQGPTNYGYTF. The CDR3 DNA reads TGTGCCAGCAGCCAACAGGGGCCAACTAACTATGGCTACACCTTC.

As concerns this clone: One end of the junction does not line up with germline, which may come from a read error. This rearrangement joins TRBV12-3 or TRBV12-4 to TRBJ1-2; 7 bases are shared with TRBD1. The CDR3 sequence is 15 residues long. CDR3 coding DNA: TGTGCAAGCAGTTCGGCAGGGGGACTAGTCGATGGCTACACCTTC. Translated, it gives CASSSAGGLVDGYTF.

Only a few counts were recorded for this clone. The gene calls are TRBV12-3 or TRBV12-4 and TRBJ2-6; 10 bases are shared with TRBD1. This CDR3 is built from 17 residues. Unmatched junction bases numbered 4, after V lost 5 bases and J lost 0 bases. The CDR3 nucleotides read TGTGCCAGCAGTCCTTGGACAGGGGGCTCTGGGGCCAACGTCCTGACTTTC. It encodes CASSPWTGGSGANVLTF.

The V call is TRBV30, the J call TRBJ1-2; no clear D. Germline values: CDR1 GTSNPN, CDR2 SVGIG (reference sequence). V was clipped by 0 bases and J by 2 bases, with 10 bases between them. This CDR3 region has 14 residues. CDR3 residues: CAWSVNGVNYGYTF. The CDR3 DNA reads TGTGCCTGGAGTGTTAACGGAGTGAACTATGGCTACACCTTC.

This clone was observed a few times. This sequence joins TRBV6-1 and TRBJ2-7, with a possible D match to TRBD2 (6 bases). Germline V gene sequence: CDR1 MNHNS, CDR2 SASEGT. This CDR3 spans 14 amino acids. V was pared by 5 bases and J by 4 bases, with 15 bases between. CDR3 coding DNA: TGTGCCAGCAGTTCAGACACGGAGGGATACGAGCAGTACTTC. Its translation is CASSSDTEGYEQYF.

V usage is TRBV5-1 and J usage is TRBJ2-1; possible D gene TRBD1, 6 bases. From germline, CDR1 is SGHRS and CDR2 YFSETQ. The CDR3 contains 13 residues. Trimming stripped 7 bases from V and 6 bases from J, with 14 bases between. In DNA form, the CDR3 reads TGCGCCAGCGGACGACAGGACCTCAATGAGCAGTTCTTC. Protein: CASGRQDLNEQFF.

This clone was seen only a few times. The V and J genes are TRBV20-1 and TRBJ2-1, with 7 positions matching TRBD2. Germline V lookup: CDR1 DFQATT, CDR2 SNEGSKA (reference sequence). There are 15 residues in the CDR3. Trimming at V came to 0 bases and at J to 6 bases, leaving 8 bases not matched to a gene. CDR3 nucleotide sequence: TGCAGTGCTAGAGATGGAGAGCGGGACTTCAATGAGCAGTTCTTC. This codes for CSARDGERDFNEQFF.

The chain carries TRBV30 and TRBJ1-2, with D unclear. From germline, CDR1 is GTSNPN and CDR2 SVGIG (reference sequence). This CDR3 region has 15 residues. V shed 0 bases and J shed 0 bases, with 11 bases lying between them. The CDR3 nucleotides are TGTGCCTGGAGTGTACGACCGATAGCTAACTATGGCTACACCTTC. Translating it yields CAWSVRPIANYGYTF.

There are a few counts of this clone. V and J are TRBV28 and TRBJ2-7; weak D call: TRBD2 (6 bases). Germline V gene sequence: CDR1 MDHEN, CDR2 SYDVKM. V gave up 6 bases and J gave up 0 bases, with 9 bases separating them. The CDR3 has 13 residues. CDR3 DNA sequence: TGTGCCAGCAGGCCCGGGAGCTCCTACGAGCAGTACTTC. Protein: CASRPGSSYEQYF.